This T cell receptor beta chain is from a study of shared clonotypes between healthy human individuals. Study-wide points: The researchers took only blood, and tissue repertoires probably look different.

Sequenced by immunoSEQ multiplex PCR; TCRdb stores in-frame clones only, minus some. The sample records about 2.1 million clones, approximately 94% being singletons. There are 17 residues in the CDR3. V dropped 1 base and J dropped 2 bases, with 16 bases sitting between them. Per the germline V gene, CDR1 is SEHNR and CDR2 is FQNEAQ (reference sequence). CD45RO negativity and positive selection for CCR7 defined naive CD8 cells, a population that excluded terminally differentiated effector memory CD45RA+ cells. Points on this clone: Its antigen is not identified.

Material: naive CD8+ T cells from PBMCs. The rearrangement joins TRBV7-9 to TRBJ2-3; D is perhaps TRBD2 (6 bases). The sequence was collected from a man aged 18-30 years in good health. Some clones in this sample may be carry-over from other donors' samples. The CDR3 DNA follows: TGTGCCAGCAGCTTAGTTGGGGGGTGGCAGAACACAGATACGCAGTATTTT. Encoded protein: CASSLVGGWQNTDTQYF.